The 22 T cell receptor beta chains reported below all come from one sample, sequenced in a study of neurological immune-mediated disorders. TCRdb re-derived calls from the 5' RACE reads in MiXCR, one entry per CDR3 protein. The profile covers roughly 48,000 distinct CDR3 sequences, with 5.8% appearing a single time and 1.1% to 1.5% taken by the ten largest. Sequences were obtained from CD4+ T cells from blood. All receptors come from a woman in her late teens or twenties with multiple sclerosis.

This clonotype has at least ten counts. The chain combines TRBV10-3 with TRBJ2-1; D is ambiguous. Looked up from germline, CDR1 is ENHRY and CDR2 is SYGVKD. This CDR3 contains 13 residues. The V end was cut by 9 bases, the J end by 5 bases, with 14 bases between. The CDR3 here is CAMSSVKDNEQFF. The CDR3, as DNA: TGTGCCATGTCAAGCGTGAAGGACAATGAGCAGTTCTTC.

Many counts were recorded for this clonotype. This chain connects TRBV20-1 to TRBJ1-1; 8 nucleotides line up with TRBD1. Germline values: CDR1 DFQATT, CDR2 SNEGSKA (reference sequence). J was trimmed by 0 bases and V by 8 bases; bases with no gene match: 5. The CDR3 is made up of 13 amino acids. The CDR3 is CSTPGQVNTEAFF. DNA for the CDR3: TGCAGTACGCCGGGACAGGTGAACACTGAAGCTTTCTTT.

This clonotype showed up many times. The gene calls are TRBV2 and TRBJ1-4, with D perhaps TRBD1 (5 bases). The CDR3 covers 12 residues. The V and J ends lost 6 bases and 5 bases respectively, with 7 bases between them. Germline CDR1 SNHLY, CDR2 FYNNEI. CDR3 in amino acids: CASRRQNEKLFF. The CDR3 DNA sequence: TGTGCCAGCAGGCGACAGAATGAAAAACTGTTTTTT.

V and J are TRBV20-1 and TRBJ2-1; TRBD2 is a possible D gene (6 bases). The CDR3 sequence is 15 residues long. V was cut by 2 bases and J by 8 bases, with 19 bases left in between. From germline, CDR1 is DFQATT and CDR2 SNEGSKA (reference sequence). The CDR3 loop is CSARTPGVLLDEQFF. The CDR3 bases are TGCAGTGCTAGAACCCCGGGGGTTTTGCTGGATGAGCAGTTCTTC.

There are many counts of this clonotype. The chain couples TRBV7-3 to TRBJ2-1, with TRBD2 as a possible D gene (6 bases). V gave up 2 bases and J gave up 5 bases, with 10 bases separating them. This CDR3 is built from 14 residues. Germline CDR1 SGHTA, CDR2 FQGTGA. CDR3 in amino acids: CASSLLSSDNEQFF. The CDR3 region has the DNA TGTGCCAGCAGCTTACTGTCTAGCGACAATGAGCAGTTCTTC.

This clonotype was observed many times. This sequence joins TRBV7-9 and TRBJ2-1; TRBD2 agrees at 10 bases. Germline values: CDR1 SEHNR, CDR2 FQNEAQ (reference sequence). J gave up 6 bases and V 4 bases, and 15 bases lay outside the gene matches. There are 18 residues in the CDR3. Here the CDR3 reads CASSSTRRTSGLGNEQFF. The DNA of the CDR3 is TGTGCCAGCAGCTCCACCCGACGGACTAGCGGTTTAGGCAATGAGCAGTTCTTC.

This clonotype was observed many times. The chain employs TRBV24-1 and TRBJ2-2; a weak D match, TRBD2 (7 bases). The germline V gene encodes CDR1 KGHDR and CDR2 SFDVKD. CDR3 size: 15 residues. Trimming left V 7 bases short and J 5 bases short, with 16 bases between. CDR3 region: CATSRGASGTGELFF. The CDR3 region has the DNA TGTGCCACCAGCCGGGGGGCGTCGGGAACCGGGGAGCTGTTTTTT.

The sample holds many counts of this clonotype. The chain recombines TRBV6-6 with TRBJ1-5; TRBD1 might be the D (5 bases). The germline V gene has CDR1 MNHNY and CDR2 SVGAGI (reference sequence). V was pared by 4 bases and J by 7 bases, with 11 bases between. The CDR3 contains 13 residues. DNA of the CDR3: TGTGCCAGCAGTTCCGGGGGATGGCAGCCCCAGCATTTT. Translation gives CASSSGGWQPQHF.

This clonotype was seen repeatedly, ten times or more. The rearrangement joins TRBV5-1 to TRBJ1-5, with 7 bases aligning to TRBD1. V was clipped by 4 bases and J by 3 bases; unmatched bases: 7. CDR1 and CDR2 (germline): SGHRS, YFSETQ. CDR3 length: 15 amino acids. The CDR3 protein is CASSPRDSFNQPQHF. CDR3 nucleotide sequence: TGCGCCAGCAGCCCCCGGGACAGTTTCAATCAGCCCCAGCATTTT.

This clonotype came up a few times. Written as DNA, the CDR3 is TGTGCCAGCAGCTTAGGGGCTAGCGGGACCCGACTTGTGAGCGAGACCCAGTACTTC. It specifies CASSLGASGTRLVSETQYF. The V call is TRBV11-2, the J call TRBJ2-5, with 9 bases matching TRBD2. The CDR3 has 19 amino acids. In germline, CDR1 is SGHAT, CDR2 FQNNGV. J lost 5 bases, V lost 1 base, and 17 bases had no gene match.

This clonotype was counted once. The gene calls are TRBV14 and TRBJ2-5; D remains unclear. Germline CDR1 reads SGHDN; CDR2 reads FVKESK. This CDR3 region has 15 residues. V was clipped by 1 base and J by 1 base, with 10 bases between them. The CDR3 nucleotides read TGTGCCAGCAGCCAAGGGGTCGTTCTCCAAGAGACCCAGTACTTC. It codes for CASSQGVVLQETQYF.

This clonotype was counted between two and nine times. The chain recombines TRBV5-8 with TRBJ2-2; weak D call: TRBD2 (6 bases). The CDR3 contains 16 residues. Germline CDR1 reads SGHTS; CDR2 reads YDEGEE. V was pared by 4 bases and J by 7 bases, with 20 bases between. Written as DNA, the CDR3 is TGTGCCAGCAGCCGCCGGGTGCGGCGGGGCCTCGGGGAGCTGTTTTTT. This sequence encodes CASSRRVRRGLGELFF.

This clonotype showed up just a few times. Written as DNA, the CDR3 is TGCAGTGCTAGAGATGAGGTCCTAGCGGGAGCTAGCTCCTACAATGAGCAGTTCTTC. This translates into CSARDEVLAGASSYNEQFF. The chain couples TRBV20-1 to TRBJ2-1; 10 positions match TRBD2. This CDR3 comprises 19 residues. The germline CDR1 and CDR2 sequences are DFQATT and SNEGSKA (reference sequence). Losses at the gene ends were 0 bases for V and 0 bases for J; bases not matched to a gene: 11.

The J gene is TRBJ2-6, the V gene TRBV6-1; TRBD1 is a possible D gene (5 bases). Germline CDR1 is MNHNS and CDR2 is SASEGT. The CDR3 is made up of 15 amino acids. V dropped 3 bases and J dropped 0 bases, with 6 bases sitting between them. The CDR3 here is CASSDRASGANVLTF. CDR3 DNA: TGTGCCAGCAGTGACAGGGCCTCTGGGGCCAACGTCCTGACTTTC.

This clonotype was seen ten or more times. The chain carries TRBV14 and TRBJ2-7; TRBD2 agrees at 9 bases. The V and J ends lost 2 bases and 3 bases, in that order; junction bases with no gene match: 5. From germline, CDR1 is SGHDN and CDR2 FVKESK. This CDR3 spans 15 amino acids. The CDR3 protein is CASSQPLAGYYEQYV. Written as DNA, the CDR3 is TGTGCCAGCAGCCAACCCCTAGCGGGATACTACGAGCAGTACGTC.

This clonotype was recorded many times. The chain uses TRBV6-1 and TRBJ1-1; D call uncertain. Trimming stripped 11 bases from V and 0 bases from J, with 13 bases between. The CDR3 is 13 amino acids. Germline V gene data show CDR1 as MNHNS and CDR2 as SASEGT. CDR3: CAASTAMNTEAFF. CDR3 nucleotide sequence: TGTGCCGCTTCTACAGCGATGAACACTGAAGCTTTCTTT.

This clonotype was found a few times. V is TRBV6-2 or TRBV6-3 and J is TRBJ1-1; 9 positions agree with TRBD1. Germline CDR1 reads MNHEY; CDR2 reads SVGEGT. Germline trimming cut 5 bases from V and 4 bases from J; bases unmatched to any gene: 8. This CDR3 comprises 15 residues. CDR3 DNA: TGTGCCAGCAGTCCAACAGGGGGCTCGGGCACTGAAGCTTTCTTT. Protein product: CASSPTGGSGTEAFF.

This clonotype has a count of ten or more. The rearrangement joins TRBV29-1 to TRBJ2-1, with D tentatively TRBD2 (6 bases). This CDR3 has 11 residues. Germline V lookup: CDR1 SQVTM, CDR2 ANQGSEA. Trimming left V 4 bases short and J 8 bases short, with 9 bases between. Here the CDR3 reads CSVAEGHEQFF. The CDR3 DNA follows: TGCAGCGTTGCGGAGGGGCATGAGCAGTTCTTC.

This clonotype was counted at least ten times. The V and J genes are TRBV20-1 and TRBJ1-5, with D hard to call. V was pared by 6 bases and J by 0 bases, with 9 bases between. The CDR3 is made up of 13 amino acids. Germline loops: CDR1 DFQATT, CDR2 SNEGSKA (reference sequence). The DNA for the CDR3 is TGCAGTGCGAGACGGTATAGCAATCAGCCCCAGCATTTT. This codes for CSARRYSNQPQHF.

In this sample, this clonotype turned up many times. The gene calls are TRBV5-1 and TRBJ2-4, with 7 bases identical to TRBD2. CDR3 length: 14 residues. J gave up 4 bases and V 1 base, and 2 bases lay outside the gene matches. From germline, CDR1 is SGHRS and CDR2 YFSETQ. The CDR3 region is CASSLYGGKNIQYF. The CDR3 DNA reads TGCGCCAGCAGCTTGTACGGGGGGAAAAACATTCAGTACTTC.

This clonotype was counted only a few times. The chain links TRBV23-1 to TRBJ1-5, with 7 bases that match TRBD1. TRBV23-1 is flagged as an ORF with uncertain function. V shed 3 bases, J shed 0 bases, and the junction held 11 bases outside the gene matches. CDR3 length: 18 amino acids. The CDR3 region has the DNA TGCGCCAGCAGTCAGTCTAGGCCAGGGGGAACTAGCAATCAGCCCCAGCATTTT. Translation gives CASSQSRPGGTSNQPQHF.

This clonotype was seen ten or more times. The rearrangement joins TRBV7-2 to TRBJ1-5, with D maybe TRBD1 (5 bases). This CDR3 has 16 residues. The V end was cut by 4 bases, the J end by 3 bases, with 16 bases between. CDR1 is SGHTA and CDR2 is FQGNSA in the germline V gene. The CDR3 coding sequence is TGTGCCAGCAGCTCCCAGGGAGGGTGGAACAATCAGCCCCAGCATTTT. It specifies CASSSQGGWNNQPQHF.